This entry lists 29 T cell receptor beta chains sequenced from one sample in a study of early T cells in non-severe SARS-CoV-2 infection. Each CDR3 protein is one row after TCRdb ran MiXCR on the 5' RACE reads. The profile shows approximately 9,900 distinct CDR3 sequences, 4% to 6% of them singletons. Sample: whole blood. The receptor set was obtained from an adult who was a healthcare worker with PCR-confirmed SARS-CoV-2 infection or an uninfected control (not recorded which).

This clonotype is labeled medium-sized. The chain recombines TRBV7-9 with TRBJ2-3; D gene ambiguous. Per germline, CDR1 SEHNR and CDR2 FQNEAQ (reference sequence). V lost 1 base and J lost 4, with 3 bases in between. CDR3 size: 12 residues. This chain's CDR3 is CASSLGADTQYF. CDR3 bases: TGTGCCAGCAGCTTAGGGGCAGATACGCAGTATTTT. The full variable domain, rest sourced from reference TRBV7-9 and TRBJ2-3, is DTGVSQNPRHKITKRGQNVTFRCDPISEHNRLYWYRQTLGQGPEFLTYFQNEAQLEKSRLLSDRFSAERPKGSFSTLEIQRTEQGDSAMYLCASSLGADTQYFGPGTRLTVL.

Many counts were recorded for this clonotype. This rearrangement joins TRBV29-1 to TRBJ2-2; TRBD2 aligns across 9 bases. Losses at the gene ends were 5 bases for V and 7 bases for J; bases not matched to a gene: 8. The CDR3 loop spans 14 amino acids. In germline, CDR1 is SQVTM, CDR2 ANQGSEA. DNA of the CDR3: TGCAGCGTTAAGAAGGCGGGAGGGGTCGGGGAGCTGTTTTTT. Encoded protein: CSVKKAGGVGELFF.

Many counts were recorded for this clonotype. The rearrangement joins TRBV2 to TRBJ2-1; 13 bases are shared with TRBD2. With V trimmed by 8 bases and J by 4 bases, 2 bases remained unmatched. The CDR3 spans 14 residues. Germline CDR1 and CDR2: SNHLY and FYNNEI. Here the CDR3 reads CASQTSGRYNEQFF. The CDR3 nucleotides are TGTGCCAGCCAGACTAGCGGGAGGTACAATGAGCAGTTCTTC.

This clonotype qualifies as medium-sized. The V and J genes are TRBV7-2 and TRBJ2-2, with 10 bases that match TRBD2. Germline values: CDR1 SGHTA, CDR2 FQGNSA. The J segment lost 3 bases and the V segment lost 3 bases, leaving 1 base of the junction unmatched. The length of the CDR3 is 15 residues. CDR3 DNA: TGTGCCAGCAGCTTGGGACTAGCGCACACCGGGGAGCTGTTTTTT. Protein product: CASSLGLAHTGELFF.

This clonotype was recorded a few times. The rearrangement joins TRBV28 to TRBJ2-1; either TRBD1 or TRBD2 may supply D (5 bases each). The CDR3 spans 15 residues. V was cut by 8 bases and J by 2 bases, with 16 bases left in between. Germline assignment: CDR1 MDHEN and CDR2 SYDVKM. DNA of the CDR3: TGTGCCAGCCTCCCTTCCTGGGACCCCTACAATGAGCAGTTCTTC. This encodes CASLPSWDPYNEQFF.

This clonotype was counted a few times. The chain recombines TRBV7-2 with TRBJ2-7, with 7 nucleotides matching TRBD2. V shed 5 bases, J shed 7 bases, and the junction held 8 bases outside the gene matches. Germline V gene sequence: CDR1 SGHTA, CDR2 FQGNSA. The CDR3 contains 13 residues. The CDR3: CASSLEAGWEQYV. The CDR3 DNA sequence: TGTGCCAGCAGCCTCGAAGCGGGATGGGAGCAGTACGTC.

This clonotype was counted at least ten times. This chain connects TRBV6-5 to TRBJ2-2; a weak D match, TRBD2 (5 bases). Germline-derived CDR1 and CDR2 are MNHEY and SVGAGI. The length of the CDR3 is 17 residues. V gave up 2 bases and J gave up 1 base, with 14 bases separating them. CDR3 bases: TGTGCCAGCAGTTACGGGCCAGACTACGTGAACACCGGGGAGCTGTTTTTT. Protein product: CASSYGPDYVNTGELFF.

The sample holds many counts of this clonotype. The chain carries TRBV9 and TRBJ2-1; the D is unclear. V dropped 1 base and J dropped 2 bases, with 10 bases sitting between them. The CDR3 runs to 15 residues. In germline, CDR1 is SGDLS, CDR2 YYNGEE. The CDR3 nucleotides are TGTGCCAGCAGCGTATTGCAGGATCCCTACAATGAGCAGTTCTTC. Translated: CASSVLQDPYNEQFF.

By share of the sample, this clonotype is medium-sized. The chain uses TRBV11-3 and TRBJ2-1; the match to TRBD2 covers 8 bases. The germline CDR1 and CDR2 sequences are SGHNT and YENEEA. The CDR3 is 15 amino acids. The J segment lost 3 bases and the V segment lost 5 bases, leaving 6 bases of the junction unmatched. CDR3 in DNA: TGTGCCAGCAGCCCCGCCGGGAGGGACTACAATGAGCAGTTCTTC. This sequence encodes CASSPAGRDYNEQFF.

This clonotype was counted many times. The chain recombines TRBV7-3 with TRBJ2-7; tentatively, D is TRBD1 or TRBD2 (5 bases each). Trimming removed 5 bases at V and 6 bases at J, with 14 bases between. The CDR3 loop spans 13 amino acids. Germline-derived CDR1 and CDR2 are SGHTA and FQGTGA. The CDR3 DNA reads TGTGCCAGCAGCCCAGGGACCATCTCCGAGCAGTACTTC. This gives the protein CASSPGTISEQYF.

This clonotype has just a few counts. The V call is TRBV7-3, the J call TRBJ2-5, with TRBD2 identical over 14 bases. V trimming: 5 bases; J trimming: 4 bases; junction bases outside the gene matches: 6. The CDR3 runs to 16 residues. The V gene's germline CDR1 is SGHTA and CDR2 FQGTGA. The CDR3 DNA reads as TGTGCCAGCAGCCCGGGACTAGCGGGAGCACGAGAGACCCAGTACTTC. It encodes CASSPGLAGARETQYF.

This clonotype appeared many times. The gene calls are TRBV10-3 and TRBJ2-3; D might be TRBD2 (5 bases). Germline loops: CDR1 ENHRY, CDR2 SYGVKD. The CDR3 sequence is 13 residues long. The V end was cut by 7 bases, the J end by 1 base, with 9 bases between. CDR3 amino acids: CAINPSRTDTQYF. CDR3 sequence (DNA): TGTGCCATCAACCCTAGCCGCACAGATACGCAGTATTTT.

The chain employs TRBV11-2 and TRBJ1-6; D is unclear. Trimming pared 4 bases from V and 1 base from J, leaving 8 bases between. Germline CDR1 SGHAT, CDR2 FQNNGV. This CDR3 is 15 amino acids long. The CDR3 DNA reads TGTGCCAGCAGCTCCGAGAGGTCCTATAATTCACCCCTCCACTTT. This translates into CASSSERSYNSPLHF.

In this sample, this clonotype turned up many times. V gene TRBV7-8 combines with J gene TRBJ2-7; 7 nucleotides align to TRBD1. CDR3 length: 17 residues. V was pared by 3 bases and J by 2 bases, with 13 bases of the junction left unmatched. Germline CDR1 SGHVS, CDR2 FQNEAQ. CDR3 bases: TGTGCCAGCAGCTTGCTATTATACGGGACAGCAGCCTACGAGCAGTACTTC. It codes for CASSLLLYGTAAYEQYF.

This clonotype is deemed medium-sized. V is TRBV11-2 and J is TRBJ2-7; D is ambiguous. Germline values: CDR1 SGHAT, CDR2 FQNNGV. V was trimmed by 7 bases and J by 6 bases, leaving 10 bases between them. The CDR3 is 11 residues long. In DNA, the CDR3 is TGTGCCAGCACCCCTCTGGGCGAGCAGTACTTC. It codes for CASTPLGEQYF.

This clonotype is categorized as medium-sized. The chain couples TRBV27 to TRBJ2-1, with D perhaps TRBD1 or TRBD2 (6 bases each). The CDR3 is 13 amino acids. Germline V gene sequence: CDR1 MNHEY, CDR2 SMNVEV (reference sequence). The ends were cut back, 5 bases at V and 14 bases at J, with 19 bases in the middle. The chain's CDR3 is CASSPVNPGAEFF. Here the CDR3 DNA reads TGTGCCAGCAGTCCAGTTAATCCGGGGGCCGAGTTCTTC.

This clonotype has a count of ten or more. The rearrangement joins TRBV6-5 to TRBJ1-2; 7 bases fit TRBD1. The ends lost 6 bases at V and 4 bases at J; junction bases unmatched: 5. The CDR3 runs 13 residues. Germline assignment: CDR1 MNHEY and CDR2 SVGAGI. DNA of the CDR3: TGTGCCAGCAGACAGGGGCGATCCTATGGCTACACCTTC. Protein sequence: CASRQGRSYGYTF.

This clonotype occurred many times. V and J are TRBV7-6 and TRBJ1-2; a possible D gene is TRBD1 (5 bases). CDR3 length equals 15 residues. The ends were cut back, 4 bases at V and 0 bases at J, with 12 bases in the middle. CDR1 is SGHVS, CDR2 FNYEAQ, per germline. CDR3 residues: CASSSMIGANYGYTF. The CDR3 nucleotides are TGTGCCAGCAGCTCAATGATAGGGGCTAACTATGGCTACACCTTC. The full variable domain, in which reference TRBV7-6 and TRBJ1-2 provide the parts outside the CDR3, is GAGVSQSPRYKVTKRGQDVALRCDPISGHVSLYWYRQALGQGPEFLTYFNYEAQQDKSGLPNDRFSAERPEGSISTLTIQRTEQRDSAMYRCASSSMIGANYGYTFGSGTRLTVV.

The sample holds a few counts of this clonotype. The rearrangement uses TRBV7-6 and TRBJ2-5, with D possibly matching TRBD1 (5 bases). The V end was cut by 5 bases, the J end by 2 bases, with 15 bases between. CDR3 size: 15 residues. CDR1 SGHVS and CDR2 FNYEAQ come from the germline V gene. CDR3 sequence reads: CASSRQRLGQETQYF. The DNA of the CDR3 is TGTGCCAGCAGCCGACAGCGTCTGGGACAAGAGACCCAGTACTTC.

This clonotype occurred many times. This chain links TRBV11-2 with TRBJ2-1; D might be TRBD1 or TRBD2, each matching 5 bases. Germline assignment: CDR1 SGHAT and CDR2 FQNNGV. V was cut by 3 bases and J by 2 bases, with 20 bases left in between. This CDR3 region has 18 residues. The CDR3 nucleotides read TGTGCCAGCAGCTTCGACCCCGGGGACCAAATTCCCTACAATGAGCAGTTCTTC. Protein sequence: CASSFDPGDQIPYNEQFF. Drawing the rest from reference TRBV11-2 and TRBJ2-1, the complete variable domain is EAGVAQSPRYKIIEKRQSVAFWCNPISGHATLYWYQQILGQGPKLLIQFQNNGVVDDSQLPKDRFSAERLKGVDSTLKIQPAKLEDSAVYLCASSFDPGDQIPYNEQFFGPGTRLTVL.

This clonotype qualifies as medium-sized. The chain recombines TRBV7-9 with TRBJ1-4; D gene ambiguous. V shed 0 bases and J shed 8 bases, with 16 bases lying between them. The germline gives CDR1 SEHNR, CDR2 FQNEAQ (reference sequence). The CDR3 consists of 16 residues. The CDR3 DNA reads TGTGCCAGCAGCTTAGCGCTAACCCTACATCGGGAAAAACTGTTTTTT. Translated: CASSLALTLHREKLFF.

This clonotype was picked up many times. This chain links TRBV7-2 with TRBJ2-7, with D uncertain. The CDR3 is 12 residues long. V gave up 3 bases and J gave up 6 bases, with 9 bases separating them. The germline V gene encodes CDR1 SGHTA and CDR2 FQGNSA. Here the CDR3 reads CASSLYGGEQYV. In nucleotides, the CDR3 is TGTGCCAGCAGCTTGTATGGTGGCGAGCAGTACGTC.

The table lists this clonotype with many counts. The J gene is TRBJ2-3, the V gene TRBV6-5; 7 bases agree with TRBD2. Germline loops: CDR1 MNHEY, CDR2 SVGAGI. Trimming removed 2 bases from V and 4 bases from J; junction bases left unmatched: 9. CDR3 length: 16 residues. CDR3 amino acids: CASSYERGSVSDTQYF. The CDR3 region has the DNA TGTGCCAGCAGTTACGAGCGCGGGAGCGTCTCAGATACGCAGTATTTT.

By its share, this clonotype is medium-sized. V is TRBV21-1 and J is TRBJ2-7. TRBV21-1 constitutes a pseudogene. The CDR3 has 16 residues. CDR3 region: CASRTPKDRSPYEQYF. The CDR3 bases are TGTGCCAGCAGAACTCCAAAGGACAGGAGTCCCTACGAGCAGTACTTC.

This clonotype was seen repeatedly, ten times or more. The chain carries TRBV7-6 and TRBJ1-5, with D hard to call. The length of the CDR3 is 16 residues. Germline V gene sequence: CDR1 SGHVS, CDR2 FNYEAQ. V was cut by 1 base and J by 1 base, with 11 bases left in between. CDR3 in amino acids: CASSLGAGLSNQPQHF. CDR3 coding DNA: TGTGCCAGCAGCTTAGGAGCAGGACTGAGCAATCAGCCCCAGCATTTT.

By proportion, this clonotype is medium-sized. J is TRBJ2-7 and V is TRBV28; TRBD2 is a possible D gene (6 bases). This CDR3 has 15 amino acids. Germline V gene lookup returns CDR1 MDHEN and CDR2 SYDVKM. V was cut by 6 bases and J by 0 bases, with 15 bases left in between. The CDR3 loop reads CASRTPAGLSYEQYF. CDR3 coding DNA: TGTGCCAGCAGAACACCAGCGGGCCTCTCCTACGAGCAGTACTTC. Full variable domain (outside the CDR3, taken from reference TRBV28 and TRBJ2-7): DVKVTQSSRYLVKRTGEKVFLECVQDMDHENMFWYRQDPGLGLRLIYFSYDVKMKEKGDIPEGYSVSREKKERFSLILESASTNQTSMYLCASRTPAGLSYEQYFGPGTRLTVT.

In this sample, this clonotype turned up many times. The V call is TRBV28, the J call TRBJ2-7, with 10 positions matching TRBD1. From germline, CDR1 is MDHEN and CDR2 SYDVKM. V trimming: 2 bases; J trimming: 3 bases; junction bases outside the gene matches: 4. The CDR3 extends over 15 amino acids. The CDR3 DNA is TGTGCCAGCAGTTTAAGACAGGGGGCGGACTACGAGCAGTACTTC. Encoded protein: CASSLRQGADYEQYF.

This clonotype was recorded at least ten times. V and J are TRBV6-6 and TRBJ2-1; no clear D. The germline V and J ends were trimmed by 3 bases and 8 bases, with 8 bases remaining between them. Germline CDR1 and CDR2: MNHNY and SVGAGI (reference sequence). The CDR3 runs 12 residues. The CDR3 sequence is CASSYDGDEQFF. The CDR3 DNA sequence: TGTGCCAGCAGTTATGACGGAGATGAGCAGTTCTTC.

This clonotype was seen ten or more times. The genes are TRBV10-2 and TRBJ1-2, with D unresolved. The CDR3 is made up of 16 amino acids. Between the trimmed V and J ends, which lost 0 bases and 0 bases, there was a span of 11 bases. Germline values: CDR1 WSHSY, CDR2 SAAADI. The CDR3 loop is CASSESLGLANYGYTF. The CDR3 DNA is TGCGCCAGCAGTGAGTCCTTGGGGTTAGCTAACTATGGCTACACCTTC.